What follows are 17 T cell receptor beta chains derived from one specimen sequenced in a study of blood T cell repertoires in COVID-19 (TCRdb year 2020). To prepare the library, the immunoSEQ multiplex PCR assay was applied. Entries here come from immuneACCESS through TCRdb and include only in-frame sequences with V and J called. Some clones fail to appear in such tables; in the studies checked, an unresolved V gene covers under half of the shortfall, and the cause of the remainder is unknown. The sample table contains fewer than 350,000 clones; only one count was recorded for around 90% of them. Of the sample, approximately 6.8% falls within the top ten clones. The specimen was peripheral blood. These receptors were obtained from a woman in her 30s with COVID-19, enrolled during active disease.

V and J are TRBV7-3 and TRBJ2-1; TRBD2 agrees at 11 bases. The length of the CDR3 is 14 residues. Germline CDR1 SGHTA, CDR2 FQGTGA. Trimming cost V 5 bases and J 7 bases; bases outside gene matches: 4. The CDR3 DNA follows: TGTGCCAGCAGCCAGAGGACTAGCGGGAATGAGCAGTTCTTC. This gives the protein CASSQRTSGNEQFF.

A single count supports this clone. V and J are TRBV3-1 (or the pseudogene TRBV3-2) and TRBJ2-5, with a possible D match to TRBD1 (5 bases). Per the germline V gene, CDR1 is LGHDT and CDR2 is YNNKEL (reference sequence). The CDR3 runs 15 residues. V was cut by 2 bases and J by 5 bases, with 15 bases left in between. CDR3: CASSQMQGTWETQYF. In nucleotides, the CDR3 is TGTGCCAGCAGCCAAATGCAGGGAACCTGGGAGACCCAGTACTTC.

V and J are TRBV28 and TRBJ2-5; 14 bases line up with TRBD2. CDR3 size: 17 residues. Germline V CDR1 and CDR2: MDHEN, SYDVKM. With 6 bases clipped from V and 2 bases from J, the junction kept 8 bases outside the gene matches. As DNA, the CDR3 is TGTGCCAGCAGATTCAGATGGACTAGCGGGAGGCAAGAGACCCAGTACTTC. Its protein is CASRFRWTSGRQETQYF.

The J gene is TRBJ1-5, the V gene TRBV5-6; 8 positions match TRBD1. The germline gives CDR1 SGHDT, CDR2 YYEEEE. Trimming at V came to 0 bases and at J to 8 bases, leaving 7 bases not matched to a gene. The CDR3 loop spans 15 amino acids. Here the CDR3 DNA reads TGTGCCAGCAGCTTGGGACAGGGGTTAGGGAAGCCCCAGCATTTT. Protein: CASSLGQGLGKPQHF.

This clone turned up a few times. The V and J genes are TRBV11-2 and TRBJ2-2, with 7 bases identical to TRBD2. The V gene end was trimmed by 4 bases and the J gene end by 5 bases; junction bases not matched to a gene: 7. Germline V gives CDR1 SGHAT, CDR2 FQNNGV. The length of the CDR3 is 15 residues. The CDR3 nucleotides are TGTGCCAGCAGCTCAAGGGACTATAGGACCGGGGAGCTGTTTTTT. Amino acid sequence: CASSSRDYRTGELFF.

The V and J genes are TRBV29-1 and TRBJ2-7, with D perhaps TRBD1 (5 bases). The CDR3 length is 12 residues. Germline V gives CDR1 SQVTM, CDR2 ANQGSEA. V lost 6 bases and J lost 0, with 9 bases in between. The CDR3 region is CSVQTASYEQYF. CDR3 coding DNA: TGCAGCGTCCAGACAGCCTCCTACGAGCAGTACTTC.

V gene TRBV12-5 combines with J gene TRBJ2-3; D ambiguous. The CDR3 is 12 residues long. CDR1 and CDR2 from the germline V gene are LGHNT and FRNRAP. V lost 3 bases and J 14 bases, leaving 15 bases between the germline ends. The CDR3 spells CASGFNRGGPYF. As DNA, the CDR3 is TGTGCTAGTGGTTTCAACCGCGGTGGTCCGTATTTT.

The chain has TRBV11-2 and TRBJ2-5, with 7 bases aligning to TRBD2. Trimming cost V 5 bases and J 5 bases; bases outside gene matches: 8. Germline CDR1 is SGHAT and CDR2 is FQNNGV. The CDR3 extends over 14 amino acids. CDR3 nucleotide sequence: TGTGCCAGCAGCAGCACTAGCGCTGGGGAGACCCAGTACTTC. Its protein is CASSSTSAGETQYF.

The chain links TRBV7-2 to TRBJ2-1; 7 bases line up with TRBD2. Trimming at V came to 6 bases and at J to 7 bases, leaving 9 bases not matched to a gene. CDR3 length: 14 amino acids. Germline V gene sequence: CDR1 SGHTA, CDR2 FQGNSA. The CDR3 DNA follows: TGTGCCAGCAGTTCCTGGGAGGGTTTTAATGAGCAGTTCTTC. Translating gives CASSSWEGFNEQFF.

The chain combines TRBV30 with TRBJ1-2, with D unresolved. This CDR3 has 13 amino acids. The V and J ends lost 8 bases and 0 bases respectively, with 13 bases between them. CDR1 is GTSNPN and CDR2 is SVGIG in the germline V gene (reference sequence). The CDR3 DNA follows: TGTGCCGGGTTCACAGATACTAACTATGGCTACACCTTC. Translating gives CAGFTDTNYGYTF.

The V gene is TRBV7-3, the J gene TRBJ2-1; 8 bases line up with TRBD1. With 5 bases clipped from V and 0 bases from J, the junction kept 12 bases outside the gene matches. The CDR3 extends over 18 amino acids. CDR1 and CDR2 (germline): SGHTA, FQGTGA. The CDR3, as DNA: TGTGCCAGCAGCCCCAAGGGGCAGGGGGCGAGCTCCTACAATGAGCAGTTCTTC. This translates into CASSPKGQGASSYNEQFF.

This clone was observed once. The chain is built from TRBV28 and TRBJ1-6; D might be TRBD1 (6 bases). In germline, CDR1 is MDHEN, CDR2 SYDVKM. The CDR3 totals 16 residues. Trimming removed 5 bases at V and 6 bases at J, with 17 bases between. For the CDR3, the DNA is TGTGCCAGCAGTGTCATGACAGGCAGATCTAATTCACCCCTCCACTTT. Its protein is CASSVMTGRSNSPLHF.

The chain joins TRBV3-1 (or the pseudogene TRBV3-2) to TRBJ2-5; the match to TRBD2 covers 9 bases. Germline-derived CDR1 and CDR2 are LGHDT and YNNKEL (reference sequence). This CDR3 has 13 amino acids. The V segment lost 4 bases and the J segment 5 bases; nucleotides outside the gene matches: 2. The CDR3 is CASSLAGDETQYF. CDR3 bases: TGTGCCAGCAGCCTAGCGGGAGACGAGACCCAGTACTTC.

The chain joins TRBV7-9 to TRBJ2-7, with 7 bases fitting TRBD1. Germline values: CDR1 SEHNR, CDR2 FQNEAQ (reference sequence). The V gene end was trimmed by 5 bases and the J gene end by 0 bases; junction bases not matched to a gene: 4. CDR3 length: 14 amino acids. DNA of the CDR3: TGTGCCAGCAGCCCAGGGGGATTCTCCTACGAGCAGTACTTC. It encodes CASSPGGFSYEQYF.

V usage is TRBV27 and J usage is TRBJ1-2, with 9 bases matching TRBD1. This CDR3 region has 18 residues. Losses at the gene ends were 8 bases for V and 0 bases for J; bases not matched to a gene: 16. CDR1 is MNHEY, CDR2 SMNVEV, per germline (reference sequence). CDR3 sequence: CASRAIRGQGNPNYGYTF. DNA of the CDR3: TGTGCCAGCCGGGCGATTCGGGGACAGGGAAATCCTAACTATGGCTACACCTTC.

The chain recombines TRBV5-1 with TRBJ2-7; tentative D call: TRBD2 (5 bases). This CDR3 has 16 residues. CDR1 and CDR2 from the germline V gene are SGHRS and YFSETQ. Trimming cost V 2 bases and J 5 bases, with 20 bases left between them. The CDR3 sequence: CASSFVTTNLPDEQYF. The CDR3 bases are TGCGCCAGCAGCTTCGTAACGACTAACCTCCCGGACGAGCAGTACTTC.

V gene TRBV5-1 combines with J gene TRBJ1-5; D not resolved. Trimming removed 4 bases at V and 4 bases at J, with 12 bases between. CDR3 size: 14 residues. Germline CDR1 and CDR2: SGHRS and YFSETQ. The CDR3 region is CASSVSPGNQPQHF. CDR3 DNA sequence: TGCGCCAGCAGCGTATCACCAGGAAATCAGCCCCAGCATTTT.